Listed here are 12 T cell receptor beta chains from one sample, sequenced in a study of control samples from healthy donors and cancer patients (dated by TCRdb to the early 2020s). Library preparation used the immunoSEQ multiplex PCR assay. TCRdb limited this immuneACCESS table to in-frame rearrangements with V and J called. A share of clones is missing; checked studies link under half to unresolved V genes, and the rest is unexplained. The sample contains around 140,000 clones, roughly 89% of them found a single time. The ten largest clones represent 6% to 9.5% of the sample. The sequenced material came from PBMCs. The receptors stem from a man aged 50 to 60 with head and neck cancer.

The CDR3 nucleotides read TGCGCCAGCAGCCCACGGGAGGGTAGGACAGATACGCAGTATTTT. Protein sequence: CASSPREGRTDTQYF. J is TRBJ2-3 and V is TRBV4-1, with 8 bases lining up with TRBD2. Germline values: CDR1 MGHRA, CDR2 YSYEKL. CDR3 size: 15 residues. V was pared by 4 bases and J by 3 bases, with 6 bases of the junction left unmatched.

The rearrangement joins TRBV6-4 to TRBJ1-6; 11 nucleotides line up with TRBD1. The length of the CDR3 is 14 residues. Germline loops: CDR1 MRHNA, CDR2 SNTAGT. Trimming removed 6 bases from V and 6 bases from J; junction bases left unmatched: 1. This chain's CDR3 is CASRGTGGNSPLHF. Written as DNA, the CDR3 is TGTGCCAGCAGAGGGACAGGGGGTAATTCACCCCTCCACTTT.

This clone turned up a few times. CDR3: CSVGGGRGYEQYF. The CDR3 nucleotides are TGCAGCGTCGGCGGGGGGCGCGGATACGAGCAGTACTTC. V usage is TRBV29-1 and J usage is TRBJ2-7; 8 positions agree with TRBD2. The CDR3 sequence is 13 residues long. The ends lost 6 bases at V and 4 bases at J; junction bases unmatched: 8. Germline V lookup: CDR1 SQVTM, CDR2 ANQGSEA.

The V gene is TRBV30, the J gene TRBJ1-6; TRBD1 might be the D (5 bases). Trimming stripped 3 bases from V and 9 bases from J, with 15 bases between. This CDR3 is built from 14 residues. Germline values: CDR1 GTSNPN, CDR2 SVGIG (reference sequence). CDR3 protein: CAWRGPGPGSPLHF. The CDR3 nucleotides are TGTGCCTGGAGGGGGCCCGGGCCGGGTTCACCCCTCCACTTT. The full variable domain, its missing parts supplied by reference TRBV30 and TRBJ1-6, is SQTIHQWPATLVQPVGSPLSLECTVEGTSNPNLYWYRQAAGRGLQLLFYSVGIGQISSEVPQNLSASRPQDRQFILSSKKLLLSDSGFYLCAWRGPGPGSPLHFGNGTRLTVT.

This rearrangement joins TRBV6-1 to TRBJ2-1; perhaps TRBD2 as D (6 bases). CDR3 length: 15 residues. Germline V gives CDR1 MNHNS, CDR2 SASEGT. The V and J ends lost 1 base and 7 bases respectively, with 14 bases between them. The CDR3 nucleotides are TGTGCCAGCAGTGAAGGGGACGGGAGTGGAAATGAGCAGTTCTTC. This codes for CASSEGDGSGNEQFF.

The V call is TRBV3-1 (or the pseudogene TRBV3-2), the J call TRBJ2-1, with 9 positions matching TRBD2. The V gene end was trimmed by 0 bases and the J gene end by 2 bases; junction bases not matched to a gene: 2. This CDR3 region has 16 residues. From germline, CDR1 is LGHDT and CDR2 YNNKEL (reference sequence). CDR3 sequence reads: CASSQEGTSPYNEQFF. CDR3 in DNA: TGTGCCAGCAGCCAAGAGGGGACTAGCCCCTACAATGAGCAGTTCTTC.

CDR3 in amino acids: CASSLDSSEYGYTF. The CDR3, as DNA: TGCGCCAGCAGCTTGGATAGCAGTGAATATGGCTACACCTTC. This chain connects TRBV5-1 to TRBJ1-2; D is unclear. Per germline, CDR1 SGHRS and CDR2 YFSETQ. Trimming took off 0 bases at V and 5 bases at J, with 11 bases between the two ends. The CDR3 consists of 14 residues.

The chain joins TRBV5-1 to TRBJ2-7; 11 bases match TRBD2. The ends lost 3 bases at V and 2 bases at J; junction bases unmatched: 4. CDR1 is SGHRS, CDR2 YFSETQ, per germline. There are 15 residues in the CDR3. The CDR3 loop is CASSSVLAGAYEQYF. CDR3 in DNA: TGCGCCAGCAGCTCGGTACTAGCGGGAGCCTACGAGCAGTACTTC.

V and J are TRBV21-1 and TRBJ1-2. TRBV21-1 is given as a pseudogene. This CDR3 comprises 12 residues. In DNA, the CDR3 is TGTGCCAGCAGCGAAGCTAACTATGGCTACACCTTC. This translates into CASSEANYGYTF.

About this clone: Other DNA variants within this sample encode the same CDR3. This chain uses TRBV2 with TRBJ2-3; 12 nucleotides agree with TRBD2. Germline CDR1 reads SNHLY; CDR2 reads FYNNEI. V was pared by 6 bases and J by 6 bases, with 7 bases of the junction left unmatched. CDR3 length: 15 amino acids. This CDR3 reads CASRGLAGGSDTQYF. The CDR3 nucleotides read TGTGCCAGCAGGGGTCTAGCGGGGGGGTCGGATACGCAGTATTTT.

V gene TRBV9 combines with J gene TRBJ1-2, with a tentative D call TRBD1 (6 bases). With 3 bases removed from V and 4 bases from J, the gap between germline ends came to 19 bases. This CDR3 has 16 amino acids. Per germline, CDR1 SGDLS and CDR2 YYNGEE. CDR3 coding DNA: TGTGCCAGCAGCGGCCGCGAGCGGCAGGGGCCCTATGGCTACACCTTC. Translation: CASSGRERQGPYGYTF.

The count of this clone is one. This sequence joins TRBV7-9 and TRBJ2-7; a possible D gene is TRBD1 (6 bases). Per the germline V gene, CDR1 is SEHNR and CDR2 is FQNEAQ (reference sequence). Trimming pared 10 bases from V and 3 bases from J, leaving 10 bases between. The CDR3 is 11 amino acids. The CDR3 protein is CATQDSYEQYF. The CDR3 DNA follows: TGTGCCACCCAGGACAGCTACGAGCAGTACTTC.